This TCR beta chain was found in a study of blood T cell repertoires in COVID-19 (dated by TCRdb to about 2020). General notes on the study: Samples from collaborators originated in the United States, Italy and Spain and spanned both the acute and convalescent phases of COVID-19. The prospective study material was composed of cDNA or gDNA derived from T cells, B-cell-depleted T cells, or PBMCs. HLA class I and class II types, where available, came from metadata supplied by the sample provider rather than from assay-based typing. The samples were drawn from the first 160 participants of the ongoing ImmuneRACE study and from 1,254 subjects provided by 6 global collaborators. Nearly every sample came with metadata listing a de-identified subject ID, COVID-19 status, age in years and sex. Subjects who had been exposed to COVID-19, were actively infected with it, or had recovered from it provided the deeply sampled blood TCRbeta repertoires that made up the dataset. The repertoires were made available in a free public database intended to serve as a resource for research on the immune response to SARS-CoV-2. Paper-wide results and their limitations: The amount of clinical and demographic metadata varied by source and participant and was provided uncurated.

Each collaborating institution followed its own protocols to collect whole blood in K2EDTA tubes. For TCRbeta analysis, collaborators shipped samples as frozen whole blood, isolated PBMCs, or DNA extracted from either of those sample types. TCRbeta CDR3 regions were amplified from genomic DNA by means of the immunoSEQ Assay, a bias-controlled multiplex PCR. The authors' pipeline ran thus. Within the assay, amplification of reference gene primers was used to estimate how many nucleated cells each sample contained. To quantify the absolute abundance of each unique TCRbeta CDR3 rearrangement, sequence reads were collapsed and filtered. For each sample, productive Simpson clonality was calculated as the square root of Simpson's diversity index across productive rearrangements. TCRdb limited this immuneACCESS table to in-frame rearrangements with V and J called. A share of clones is missing; checked studies link under half to unresolved V genes, and the rest is unexplained. That table furnishes V, J and clone size, whereas the DNA furnished D and trimming. The table for this sample lists 240,000 or so clones; around 90% of them were counted only once. Clones ranked in the top ten supply 6% to 9% of the sample.

Trimming at the junction amounts to 3 bases on V and 6 bases on J, and the germline ends lie 19 bases apart. As encoded in the germline V gene, CDR1 is KGHDR while CDR2 is SFDVKD. There are 17 amino acids in the CDR3, from cysteine to phenylalanine inclusive. The entry retains the CDR3 DNA only, 51 bases that are in frame from base 1. As to this clone: Its recognized antigen is unknown. The input lacks base qualities; no much larger clone sits a single base away.

Sequences were obtained from peripheral blood. This TCR was recovered from a woman between 65 and 79 years old with active or convalescent COVID-19. Recombination joined TRBV24-1 with TRBJ2-2; 6 matching bases give a weak D call of TRBD1. The DNA reads as follows: TGTGCCACCAGTGATAGAGCGGCAGGGGAGAAAGCCGGGGAGCTGTTTTTT. It codes for CATSDRAAGEKAGELFF.